Included here is one T cell receptor beta chain sequence, with context. These data are taken from a study of shared clonotypes between healthy human individuals. The repertoire was sequenced with immunoSEQ multiplex PCR; TCRdb's copy has only in-frame clones and lacks some. The data show approximately 740,000 clones, 80% to 95% seen once. Naivety among CD8 cells was defined by CD45RO negativity and positive CCR7 selection, thereby excluding terminally differentiated effector memory CD45RA+ cells. CDR1 is SGHTA and CDR2 is FQGNSA in the germline V gene. The CDR3 sequence is 14 residues long. Between the trimmed V and J ends, which lost 6 bases and 0 bases, there was a span of 11 bases.

The clonotype was recovered from a man aged 30 to 39 in good health. This chain links TRBV7-2 with TRBJ1-2; D uncertain. The source material was naive CD8+ T cells sorted from blood. In DNA form, the CDR3 reads TGTGCCAGCAGTCCCGGTGGATCTAACTATGGCTACACCTTC. It yields the protein CASSPGGSNYGYTF.